Each of the 18 T cell receptor beta chains below was sequenced from the same sample in a study of Ad26.COV2.S vaccination and SARS-CoV-2 variants. Data came from immunoSEQ multiplex PCR; TCRdb stores just in-frame clones and leaves some out. This table holds about 320,000 clones, 90% found once. Treatment reported: roughly 20 received Ad26.COV2.S at low or high dose, single or two shots; 5 received placebo; per-sample allocation not given. After the first vaccine or placebo injection, samples were drawn on day 63. The source was peripheral blood, collected in a trial of Ad26.COV2.S vaccine versus placebo. These receptor sequences come from a person between 18 and 60 years old who received the Ad26.COV2.S COVID-19 vaccine or a placebo.

The chain employs TRBV11-2 and TRBJ1-2; D not certain. Trimming took 5 bases from V and 5 from J, leaving 15 bases between them. Per the germline V gene, CDR1 is SGHAT and CDR2 is FQNNGV. The CDR3 length is 14 residues. Written as DNA, the CDR3 is TGTGCCAGCAGCGGGGTTGTGGTTCGGTATGGCTACACCTTC. It codes for CASSGVVVRYGYTF.

The gene calls are TRBV20-1 and TRBJ1-5; no firm D call. Looked up from germline, CDR1 is DFQATT and CDR2 is SNEGSKA (reference sequence). The germline V and J ends were trimmed by 3 bases and 3 bases, with 9 bases remaining between them. The CDR3 extends over 13 amino acids. CDR3 in DNA: TGCAGTGCTAGTACTGGGTTCAATCAGCCCCAGCATTTT. Translating it yields CSASTGFNQPQHF.

J is TRBJ1-4 and V is TRBV7-9, with D maybe TRBD1 (5 bases). V lost 5 bases to trimming and J lost 4 bases, with 11 bases between them. Germline V lookup: CDR1 SEHNR, CDR2 FQNEAQ (reference sequence). CDR3 size: 14 residues. CDR3 in DNA: TGTGCCAGCAGCCCCCGGGACGATAATGAAAAACTGTTTTTT. It specifies CASSPRDDNEKLFF. Using reference TRBV7-9 and TRBJ1-4 for the parts outside the CDR3, the full variable domain is DTGVSQNPRHKITKRGQNVTFRCDPISEHNRLYWYRQTLGQGPEFLTYFQNEAQLEKSRLLSDRFSAERPKGSFSTLEIQRTEQGDSAMYLCASSPRDDNEKLFFGSGTQLSVL.

This clone was detected once. The genes are TRBV4-3 and TRBJ1-2; 7 nucleotides agree with TRBD1. CDR3 length equals 17 residues. Unmatched junction bases numbered 10, after V lost 1 base and J lost 2 bases. The V gene's germline CDR1 is LGHNA and CDR2 YSLEER. The DNA of the CDR3 is TGCGCCAGCAGCCAAGGCCACTTGACAGGGACCAACTATGGCTACACCTTC. Protein product: CASSQGHLTGTNYGYTF.

The chain uses TRBV27 and TRBJ2-7; 7 bases agree with TRBD1. V shed 5 bases, J shed 1 base, and the junction held 2 bases outside the gene matches. The CDR3 is 13 amino acids. Germline V gene sequence: CDR1 MNHEY, CDR2 SMNVEV (reference sequence). The CDR3 loop is CASSTGDSYEQYV. CDR3 coding DNA: TGTGCCAGCAGTACAGGGGATTCCTACGAGCAGTACGTC.

The rearrangement joins TRBV15 to TRBJ1-1; D is unresolved. Per the germline V gene, CDR1 is LNHNV and CDR2 is YYDKDF (reference sequence). The CDR3 is made up of 15 amino acids. Trimming shortened V by 1 base and J by 0 bases, and 9 bases separated the two germline ends. The CDR3: CATSRGAAMNTEAFF. The CDR3 DNA follows: TGTGCCACCAGCAGAGGAGCAGCAATGAACACTGAAGCTTTCTTT.

This chain links TRBV7-2 with TRBJ1-6; no clear D. CDR3 size: 12 residues. Trimming took 4 bases from V and 7 from J, leaving 5 bases between them. In germline, CDR1 is SGHTA, CDR2 FQGNSA. This chain's CDR3 is CASSWSNSPLHF. DNA of the CDR3: TGTGCCAGCAGCTGGAGCAATTCACCCCTCCACTTT.

The J gene is TRBJ1-1, the V gene TRBV6-5; no clear D. Germline lookup yields CDR1 MNHEY and CDR2 SVGAGI. Trimming took off 0 bases at V and 1 base at J, with 6 bases between the two ends. The CDR3 is made up of 14 amino acids. CDR3 nucleotide sequence: TGTGCCAGCAGTTACTCGGAGGGGAACACTGAAGCTTTCTTT. It specifies CASSYSEGNTEAFF.

The chain carries TRBV9 and TRBJ2-7, with 9 bases matching TRBD1. The CDR3 length is 15 residues. Trimming removed 2 bases from V and 5 bases from J; junction bases left unmatched: 8. Germline V gene lookup returns CDR1 SGDLS and CDR2 YYNGEE. CDR3: CASSVTTGGLDEQYF. As DNA, the CDR3 is TGTGCCAGCAGCGTTACGACAGGGGGGTTAGACGAGCAGTACTTC.

The V gene is TRBV18, the J gene TRBJ2-2; TRBD1 might be the D (5 bases). V was clipped by 3 bases and J by 2 bases, with 13 bases between them. Germline loops: CDR1 KGHSH, CDR2 LQKENI. This CDR3 contains 16 residues. CDR3 amino acids: CASSPVGASNTGELFF. CDR3 DNA: TGTGCCAGCTCACCTGTTGGGGCGTCCAACACCGGGGAGCTGTTTTTT.

This sequence joins TRBV11-3 and TRBJ2-1, with 13 bases identical to TRBD2. CDR1 and CDR2 from the germline V gene are SGHNT and YENEEA. The junction had 9 bases not matched to a gene; V was cut back by 6 bases and J by 7 bases. This CDR3 is 16 amino acids long. CDR3 residues: CASSDGGGLAGNEQFF. DNA for the CDR3: TGTGCCAGCAGTGATGGGGGGGGACTAGCGGGAAATGAGCAGTTCTTC. Variable domain in full (rest from reference TRBV11-3 and TRBJ2-1): EAGVVQSPRYKIIEKKQPVAFWCNPISGHNTLYWYLQNLGQGPELLIRYENEEAVDDSQLPKDRFSAERLKGVDSTLKIQPAELGDSAVYLCASSDGGGLAGNEQFFGPGTRLTVL.

This chain links TRBV4-3 with TRBJ1-4; perhaps TRBD1 as D (5 bases). The CDR3 is 17 amino acids. Trimming removed 1 base at V and 2 bases at J, with 14 bases between. The germline CDR1 and CDR2 sequences are LGHNA and YSLEER. CDR3 sequence (DNA): TGCGCCAGCAGCCAAGGACCAGCCCGGGGGACTAATGAAAAACTGTTTTTT. Protein product: CASSQGPARGTNEKLFF.

The chain recombines TRBV7-8 with TRBJ1-6; D not resolved. From germline, CDR1 is SGHVS and CDR2 FQNEAQ. V lost 2 bases to trimming and J lost 0 bases, with 8 bases between them. This CDR3 contains 16 residues. The CDR3: CASSLSERSYNSPLHF. CDR3 nucleotide sequence: TGTGCCAGCAGCTTAAGCGAACGCTCCTATAATTCACCCCTCCACTTT. Supplemented by reference TRBV7-8 and TRBJ1-6, the full variable domain reads GAGVSQSPRYKVAKRGQDVALRCDPISGHVSLFWYQQALGQGPEFLTYFQNEAQLDKSGLPSDRFFAERPEGSVSTLKIQRTQQEDSAVYLCASSLSERSYNSPLHFGNGTRLTVT.

The J gene is TRBJ1-1, the V gene TRBV5-1; D may be TRBD1 (6 bases). The ends were cut back, 5 bases at V and 1 base at J, with 15 bases in the middle. This CDR3 contains 15 residues. Germline CDR1 and CDR2: SGHRS and YFSETQ. CDR3: CASRETPGANTEAFF. CDR3 bases: TGCGCCAGCAGGGAAACCCCAGGGGCGAACACTGAAGCTTTCTTT.

J is TRBJ2-7 and V is TRBV6-2 or TRBV6-3; no clear D gene. Germline CDR1 is MNHEY and CDR2 is SVGEGT. The V end lost 6 bases, the J end lost 5 bases, and 17 bases lay between the germline ends. The CDR3 spans 14 residues. Written as DNA, the CDR3 is TGTGCCAGCAGCGACCCCCCCTCCTTGCACGAGCAGTACTTC. Protein product: CASSDPPSLHEQYF.

V usage is TRBV7-9 and J usage is TRBJ1-6, with D unresolved. The CDR3 totals 14 residues. Trimming pared 1 base from V and 5 bases from J, leaving 6 bases between. Germline V gives CDR1 SEHNR, CDR2 FQNEAQ (reference sequence). The CDR3 DNA is TGTGCCAGCAGCTTAGAAAGGGATAATTCACCCCTCCACTTT. Amino acid sequence: CASSLERDNSPLHF.

This clone appeared a single time. This chain joins TRBV2 and TRBJ2-2, with D perhaps matching TRBD1 (5 bases). Germline loops: CDR1 SNHLY, CDR2 FYNNEI. Trimming cost V 2 bases and J 1 base, with 8 bases left between them. This CDR3 region has 15 residues. DNA for the CDR3: TGTGCCAGCAGTGAAAAGGGGATGAACACCGGGGAGCTGTTTTTT. It codes for CASSEKGMNTGELFF.

The CDR3 region has the DNA TGTGCCAGCAGACCCGACAGTTTCTTCGCTGAAGCTTTCTTT. Translated, it gives CASRPDSFFAEAFF. The V call is TRBV6-6, the J call TRBJ1-1; tentative D call: TRBD1 (5 bases). V dropped 6 bases and J dropped 6 bases, with 17 bases sitting between them. Looked up from germline, CDR1 is MNHNY and CDR2 is SVGAGI (reference sequence). The CDR3 runs to 14 residues.